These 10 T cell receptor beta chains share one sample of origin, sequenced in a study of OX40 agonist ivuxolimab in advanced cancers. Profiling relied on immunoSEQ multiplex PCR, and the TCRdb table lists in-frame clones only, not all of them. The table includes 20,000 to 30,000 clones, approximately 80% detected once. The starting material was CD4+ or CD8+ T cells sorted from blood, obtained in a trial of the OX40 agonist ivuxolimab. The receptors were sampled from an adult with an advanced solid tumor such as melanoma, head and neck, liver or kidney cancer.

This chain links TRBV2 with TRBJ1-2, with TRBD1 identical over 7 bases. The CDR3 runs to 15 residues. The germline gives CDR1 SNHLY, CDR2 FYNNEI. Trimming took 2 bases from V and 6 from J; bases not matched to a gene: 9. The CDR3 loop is CASSEPLQGRNGYTF. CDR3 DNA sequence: TGTGCCAGCAGTGAACCCCTACAGGGGAGAAATGGCTACACCTTC.

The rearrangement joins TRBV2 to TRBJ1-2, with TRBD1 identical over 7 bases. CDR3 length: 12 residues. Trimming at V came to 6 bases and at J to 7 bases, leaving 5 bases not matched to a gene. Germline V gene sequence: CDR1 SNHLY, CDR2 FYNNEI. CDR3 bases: TGTGCCAGCAGACAGGGGATGGGTGGCTACACCTTC. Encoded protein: CASRQGMGGYTF. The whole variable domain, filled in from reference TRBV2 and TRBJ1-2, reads EPEVTQTPSHQVTQMGQEVILRCVPISNHLYFYWYRQILGQKVEFLVSFYNNEISEKSEIFDDQFSVERPDGSNFTLKIRSTKLEDSAMYFCASRQGMGGYTFGSGTRLTVV.

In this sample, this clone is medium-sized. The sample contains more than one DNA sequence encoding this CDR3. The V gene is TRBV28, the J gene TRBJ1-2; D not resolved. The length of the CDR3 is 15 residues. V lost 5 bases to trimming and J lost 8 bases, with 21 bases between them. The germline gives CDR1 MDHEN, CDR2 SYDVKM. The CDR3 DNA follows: TGTGCCAGCAGTCCCCGGATCGTAACTACGAGAGGCTACACCTTC. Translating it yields CASSPRIVTTRGYTF.

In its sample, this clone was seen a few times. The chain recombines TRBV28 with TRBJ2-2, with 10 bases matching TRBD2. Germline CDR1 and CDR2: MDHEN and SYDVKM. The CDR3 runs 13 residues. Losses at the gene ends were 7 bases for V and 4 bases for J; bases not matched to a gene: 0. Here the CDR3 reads CASKRGGTGELFF. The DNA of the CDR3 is TGTGCCAGCAAGCGGGGGGGCACCGGGGAGCTGTTTTTT. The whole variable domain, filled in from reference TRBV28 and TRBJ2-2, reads DVKVTQSSRYLVKRTGEKVFLECVQDMDHENMFWYRQDPGLGLRLIYFSYDVKMKEKGDIPEGYSVSREKKERFSLILESASTNQTSMYLCASKRGGTGELFFGEGSRLTVL.

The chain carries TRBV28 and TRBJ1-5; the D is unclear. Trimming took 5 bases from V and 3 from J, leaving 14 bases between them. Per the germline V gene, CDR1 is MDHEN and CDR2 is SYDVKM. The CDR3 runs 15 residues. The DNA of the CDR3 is TGTGCCAGCAGTGGAAAGGTATTGCCCAATCAGCCCCAGCATTTT. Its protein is CASSGKVLPNQPQHF.

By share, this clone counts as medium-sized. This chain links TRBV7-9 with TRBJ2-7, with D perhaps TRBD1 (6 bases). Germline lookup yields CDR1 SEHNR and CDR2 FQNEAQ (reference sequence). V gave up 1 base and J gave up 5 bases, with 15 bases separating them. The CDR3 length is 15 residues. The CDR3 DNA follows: TGTGCCAGCAGCTTAGTGGGAACAGGGTCGGACGAGCAGTACTTC. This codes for CASSLVGTGSDEQYF.

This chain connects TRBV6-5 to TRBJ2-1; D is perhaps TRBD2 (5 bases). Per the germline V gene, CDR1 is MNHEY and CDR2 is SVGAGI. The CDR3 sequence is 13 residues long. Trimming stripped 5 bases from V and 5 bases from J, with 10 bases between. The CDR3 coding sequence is TGTGCCAGCAGTCGGACTGGAAACAATGAGCAGTTCTTC. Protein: CASSRTGNNEQFF.

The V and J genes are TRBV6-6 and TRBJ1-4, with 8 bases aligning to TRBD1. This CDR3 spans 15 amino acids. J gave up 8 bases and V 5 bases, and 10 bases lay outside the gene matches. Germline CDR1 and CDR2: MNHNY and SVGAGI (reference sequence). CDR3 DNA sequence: TGTGCCAGCAGTCGCACGACAGGGGCGGGCGAAAAACTGTTTTTT. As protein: CASSRTTGAGEKLFF.

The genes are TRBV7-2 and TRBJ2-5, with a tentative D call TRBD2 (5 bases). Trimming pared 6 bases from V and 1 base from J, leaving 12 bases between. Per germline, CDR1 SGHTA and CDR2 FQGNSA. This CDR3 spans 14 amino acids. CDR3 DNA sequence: TGTGCCAGCAGTTCGCCGGGAACCCAAGAGACCCAGTACTTC. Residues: CASSSPGTQETQYF.

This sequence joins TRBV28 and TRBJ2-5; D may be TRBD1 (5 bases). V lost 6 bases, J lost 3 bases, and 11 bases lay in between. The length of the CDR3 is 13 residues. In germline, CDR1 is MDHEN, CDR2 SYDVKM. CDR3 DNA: TGTGCCAGCAGGACAGATCCTAAAGAGACCCAGTACTTC. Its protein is CASRTDPKETQYF.